A single sample is the source of the 17 T cell receptor beta chains below, sequenced in a study of blood T cells in healthy people across ages. A second PCR, run for about 7 to 11 cycles, used a sample-barcoded 5' primer plus a J-beta primer mix. TCRdb ran MiXCR on the 5' RACE reads and lists one entry per CDR3 protein. The data show around 1,100,000 distinct CDR3 sequences, 35% to 40% seen once. Sequenced material: blood. Source of these receptors: a young man in good health.

The gene calls are TRBV7-8 and TRBJ2-3; TRBD1 agrees at 9 bases. The germline V gene has CDR1 SGHVS and CDR2 FQNEAQ. CDR3 length: 17 amino acids. Germline trimming cut 3 bases from V and 2 bases from J; bases unmatched to any gene: 9. The CDR3 loop reads CASSLTEGTGTTDTQYF. The CDR3 DNA is TGTGCCAGCAGCTTGACGGAAGGGACAGGGACCACAGATACGCAGTATTTT. The variable domain in full, completed from reference TRBV7-8 and TRBJ2-3, reads GAGVSQSPRYKVAKRGQDVALRCDPISGHVSLFWYQQALGQGPEFLTYFQNEAQLDKSGLPSDRFFAERPEGSVSTLKIQRTQQEDSAVYLCASSLTEGTGTTDTQYFGPGTRLTVL.

CDR3 DNA: TGTGCCACCCCCGGGCAGCCCACAGATACGCAGTATTTT. Residues: CATPGQPTDTQYF. The chain recombines TRBV7-9 with TRBJ2-3; D not resolved. The V end lost 10 bases, the J end lost 2 bases, and 13 bases lay between the germline ends. The length of the CDR3 is 13 residues. Germline V gives CDR1 SEHNR, CDR2 FQNEAQ (reference sequence). The full variable domain, completed using reference TRBV7-9 and TRBJ2-3, is DTGVSQNPRHKITKRGQNVTFRCDPISEHNRLYWYRQTLGQGPEFLTYFQNEAQLEKSRLLSDRFSAERPKGSFSTLEIQRTEQGDSAMYLCATPGQPTDTQYFGPGTRLTVL.

The chain combines TRBV10-3 with TRBJ2-3; D tentatively fits TRBD1 or TRBD2 (5 bases each). The CDR3 length is 15 residues. Germline CDR1 and CDR2: ENHRY and SYGVKD. V lost 8 bases, J lost 0 bases, and 15 bases lay in between. CDR3 sequence: CAIRRGTASTDTQYF. DNA for the CDR3: TGTGCCATCCGCCGGGGCACGGCAAGCACAGATACGCAGTATTTT.

The chain uses TRBV7-9 and TRBJ1-2; no clear D gene. The ends were cut back, 4 bases at V and 5 bases at J, with 20 bases in the middle. The CDR3 covers 16 residues. From germline, CDR1 is SEHNR and CDR2 FQNEAQ (reference sequence). CDR3 residues: CASSYPAANSIYGYTF. As DNA, the CDR3 is TGTGCCAGCAGCTACCCCGCGGCAAATAGTATATATGGCTACACCTTC.

This chain connects TRBV20-1 to TRBJ2-1; the D gene is possibly TRBD2 (5 bases). The V gene lost 0 bases and the J gene lost 5 bases, with 14 bases spanning the gap. The CDR3 runs 15 residues. Germline V gene lookup returns CDR1 DFQATT and CDR2 SNEGSKA (reference sequence). CDR3: CSARDAGRPHNEQFF. The CDR3 DNA reads as TGCAGTGCTAGAGATGCGGGCCGACCACACAATGAGCAGTTCTTC.

Details on this clonotype: The conserved phenylalanine or tryptophan is not found at the CDR3 terminus, so this likely reflects a read error. This sequence joins TRBV6-2 or TRBV6-3 and TRBJ2-3; no reliable D call. The CDR3 loop spans 14 amino acids. The V gene lost 9 bases and the J gene lost 0 bases, with 13 bases spanning the gap. Per the germline V gene, CDR1 is MNHEY and CDR2 is SVGEGT. The CDR3 bases are TGTGCCAGGAACCCCCTCACGAGCACAGATACGCAGTATTTG. Amino acids: CARNPLTSTDTQYL.

At least ten counts were recorded for this clonotype. The V call is TRBV12-3 or TRBV12-4, the J call TRBJ1-4; TRBD1 aligns across 7 bases. V shed 4 bases, J shed 5 bases, and the junction held 4 bases outside the gene matches. The CDR3 has 14 amino acids. The CDR3 sequence: CASSSTGANEKLFF. The CDR3 coding sequence is TGTGCCAGCAGTTCTACAGGGGCCAATGAAAAACTGTTTTTT.

Many counts were recorded for this clonotype. The rearrangement joins TRBV7-2 to TRBJ1-2; D remains ambiguous. The germline CDR1 and CDR2 sequences are SGHTA and FQGNSA. Trimming removed 5 bases at V and 4 bases at J, with 5 bases between. CDR3 length equals 11 residues. CDR3 loop: CASSPSYGYTF. The CDR3 nucleotides read TGTGCCAGCAGCCCCAGCTATGGCTACACCTTC.

The rearrangement uses TRBV12-5 and TRBJ1-1; maybe TRBD1 (5 bases). CDR1 and CDR2 from the germline V gene are LGHNT and FRNRAP. This CDR3 is 13 amino acids long. V was trimmed by 4 bases and J by 7 bases, leaving 13 bases between them. CDR3 loop: CASGWDGANEAFF. As DNA, the CDR3 is TGTGCTAGTGGTTGGGATGGGGCTAATGAAGCTTTCTTT.

The gene calls are TRBV6-1 and TRBJ2-2; D call uncertain. The CDR3 has 13 amino acids. Trimming took 1 base from V and 15 from J, leaving 15 bases between them. Germline values: CDR1 MNHNS, CDR2 SASEGT. CDR3: CASSEVGVGLLFF. The CDR3 region has the DNA TGTGCCAGCAGTGAAGTTGGGGTCGGTTTGTTGTTTTTT.

In this sample, this clonotype turned up a few times. This chain connects TRBV6-2 or TRBV6-3 to TRBJ1-4, with D maybe TRBD1 (6 bases). Germline CDR1 MNHEY, CDR2 SVGEGT. CDR3 length: 14 amino acids. The germline V and J ends were trimmed by 5 bases and 3 bases, with 10 bases remaining between them. CDR3: CASSPDSANEKLFF. CDR3 in DNA: TGTGCCAGCAGTCCGGACAGTGCTAATGAAAAACTGTTTTTT.

This clonotype came up a few times. The chain joins TRBV5-1 to TRBJ2-3, with D tentatively TRBD1 or TRBD2 (7 bases each). The V end was cut by 1 base, the J end by 3 bases, with 15 bases between. The CDR3 spans 16 residues. CDR1 SGHRS and CDR2 YFSETQ come from the germline V gene. As DNA, the CDR3 is TGCGCCAGCAGCTTGCCAGGGGGGGCCCCGACAGATACGCAGTATTTT. Protein product: CASSLPGGAPTDTQYF. Filled out from reference TRBV5-1 and TRBJ2-3, the complete variable domain reads KAGVTQTPRYLIKTRGQQVTLSCSPISGHRSVSWYQQTPGQGLQFLFEYFSETQRNKGNFPGRFSGRQFSNSRSEMNVSTLELGDSALYLCASSLPGGAPTDTQYFGPGTRLTVL.

J is TRBJ2-1 and V is TRBV6-5, with D hard to call. The germline V gene encodes CDR1 MNHEY and CDR2 SVGAGI. The V end was cut by 2 bases, the J end by 6 bases, with 8 bases between. The CDR3 consists of 13 residues. The CDR3 region is CASSYGATNEQFF. CDR3 DNA sequence: TGTGCCAGCAGTTACGGTGCCACCAATGAGCAGTTCTTC.

This clonotype was observed once. The J gene is TRBJ1-5, the V gene TRBV30; the D gene is possibly TRBD1 (6 bases). V lost 0 bases and J lost 3, with 9 bases in between. This CDR3 has 14 amino acids. Germline lookup yields CDR1 GTSNPN and CDR2 SVGIG (reference sequence). For the CDR3, the DNA is TGTGCCTGGAGTGTAAGGGGGAACAATCAGCCCCAGCATTTT. This codes for CAWSVRGNNQPQHF.

In its sample, this clonotype was seen a few times. This rearrangement joins TRBV7-2 to TRBJ1-5; D possibly corresponds to TRBD1 (6 bases). The germline V gene has CDR1 SGHTA and CDR2 FQGNSA. CDR3 length equals 15 residues. V was shortened by 1 base and J by 6 bases, with 13 bases between the two germline ends. CDR3 DNA sequence: TGTGCCAGCAGCTTAGAGGCAGGGGAAGGTCAGCCCCAGCATTTT. It translates to CASSLEAGEGQPQHF.

This chain uses TRBV25-1 with TRBJ2-7; TRBD1 might be the D (6 bases). This CDR3 has 14 residues. Germline V CDR1 and CDR2: MGHDK, SYGVNS. Trimming shortened V by 6 bases and J by 7 bases, and 19 bases separated the two germline ends. CDR3 bases: TGTGCCAGCAGGCCAACAGGGTTCGGCAATGAGCAGTACTTC. Translated: CASRPTGFGNEQYF.

The rearrangement links TRBV27 to TRBJ1-5, with a tentative D call TRBD1 (5 bases). The ends were cut back, 5 bases at V and 0 bases at J, with 14 bases in the middle. From germline, CDR1 is MNHEY and CDR2 SMNVEV (reference sequence). The CDR3 runs 16 residues. The DNA for the CDR3 is TGTGCCAGCAGTATATTTGGGCAGGGTAGCAATCAGCCCCAGCATTTT. This codes for CASSIFGQGSNQPQHF.